In its sample, the clone carrying this T cell receptor (beta chain) was seen many times. Its cognate antigen is unknown. With 4 bases clipped from V and 1 base from J, the junction kept 9 bases outside the gene matches. The germline V gene encodes CDR1 MNHEY and CDR2 SVGEGT. The CDR3 is 16 residues long. Amplification yielded TCR beta CDR3 regions, with RNA transcripts as the source. The HTBI set primed first-round TCR CDR3 RT-PCR. TCRdb ran MiXCR on the multiplex PCR reads and lists one entry per CDR3 protein. Of about 320,000 distinct CDR3 sequences in the sample, approximately 17% were seen once. The entry originates in a study of T cells in Graves' hyperthyroidism and ophthalmopathy. Overall study results and limits: Blood samples included most of the expanded thyroid clonotypes exceeding 0.001.

Diagnosis of hyperthyroidism was new in patients aged 18 to 65, and its duration was under 2 months. The sequencing sample was made of blood. The clonotype comes from a man younger than 45 with Graves' hyperthyroidism. The chain joins TRBV6-2 or TRBV6-3 to TRBJ2-7; TRBD2 matches at 8 bases. The CDR3 region is CASSSHGRGRSYEQYF. The CDR3 coding sequence is TGTGCCAGCAGTTCCCACGGGAGGGGGAGGTCCTACGAGCAGTACTTC.